This T cell receptor (beta chain) was observed in a study of shared clonotypes between healthy human individuals. Study-wide results and caveats: Compared with memory subsets, naive subsets generally had larger estimated richness.

Trimming removed 2 bases from V and 2 bases from J, with 8 bases in between. Germline V gene data show CDR1 as SGHTA and CDR2 as FQGTGA. The CDR3 loop spans 14 amino acids. Regarding this clone: Its antigen is as yet unknown.

Method: immunoSEQ multiplex PCR; TCRdb's copy keeps in-frame clones and lacks some. The profile shows roughly 400,000 clones, 96% of them singletons. Sequenced input: memory CD8+ T cells sorted from blood. As for subset: CD45RO+ cells pooled with CCR7-negative TemRA cells. This sequence originates from a man aged 30-40 years in good health. The V and J genes are TRBV7-3 and TRBJ2-3; D is unclear. The CDR3 region is CASSLEGATDTQYF. The CDR3 nucleotides are TGTGCCAGCAGCTTAGAAGGCGCCACAGATACGCAGTATTTT.